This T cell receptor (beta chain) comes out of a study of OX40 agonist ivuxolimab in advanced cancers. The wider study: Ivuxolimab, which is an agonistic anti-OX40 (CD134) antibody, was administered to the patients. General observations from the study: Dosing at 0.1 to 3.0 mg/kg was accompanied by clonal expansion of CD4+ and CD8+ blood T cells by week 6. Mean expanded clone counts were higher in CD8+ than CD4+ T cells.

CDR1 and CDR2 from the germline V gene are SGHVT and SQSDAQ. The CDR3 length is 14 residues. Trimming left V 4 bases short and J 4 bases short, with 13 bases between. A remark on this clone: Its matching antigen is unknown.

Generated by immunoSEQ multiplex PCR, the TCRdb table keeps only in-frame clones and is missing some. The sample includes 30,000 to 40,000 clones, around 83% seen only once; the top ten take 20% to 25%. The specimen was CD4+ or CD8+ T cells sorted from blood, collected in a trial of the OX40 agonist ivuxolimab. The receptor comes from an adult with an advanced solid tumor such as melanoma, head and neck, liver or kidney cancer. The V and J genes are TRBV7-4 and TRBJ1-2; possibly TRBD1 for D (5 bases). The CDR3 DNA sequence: TGTGCCAGCAGCTCGAGTGGGGCAGCCTATGGCTACACCTTC. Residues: CASSSSGAAYGYTF.